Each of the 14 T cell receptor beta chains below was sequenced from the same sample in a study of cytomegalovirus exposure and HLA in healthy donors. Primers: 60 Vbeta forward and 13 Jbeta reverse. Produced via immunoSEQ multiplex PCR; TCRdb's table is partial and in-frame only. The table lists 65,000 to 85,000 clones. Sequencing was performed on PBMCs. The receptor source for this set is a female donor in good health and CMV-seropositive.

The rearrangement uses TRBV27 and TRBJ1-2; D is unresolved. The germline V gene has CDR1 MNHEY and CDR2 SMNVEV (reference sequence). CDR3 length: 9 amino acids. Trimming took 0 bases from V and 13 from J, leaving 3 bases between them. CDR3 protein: CASSLSSTF. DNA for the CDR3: TGTGCCAGCAGTTTATCGAGCACCTTC.

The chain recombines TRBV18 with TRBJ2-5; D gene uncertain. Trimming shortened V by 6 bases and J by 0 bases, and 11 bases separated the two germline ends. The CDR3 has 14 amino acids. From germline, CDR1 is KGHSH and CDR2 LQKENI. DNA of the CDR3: TGTGCCAGCTCTCCAAACGGGTACCAAGAGACCCAGTACTTC. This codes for CASSPNGYQETQYF.

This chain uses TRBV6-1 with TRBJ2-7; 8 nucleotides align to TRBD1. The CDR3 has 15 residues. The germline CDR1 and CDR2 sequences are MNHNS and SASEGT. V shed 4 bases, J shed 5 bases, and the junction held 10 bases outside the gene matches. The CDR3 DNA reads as TGTGCCAGCAGTGGACAGCGGACAGGGATTAACGAGCAGTACTTC. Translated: CASSGQRTGINEQYF.

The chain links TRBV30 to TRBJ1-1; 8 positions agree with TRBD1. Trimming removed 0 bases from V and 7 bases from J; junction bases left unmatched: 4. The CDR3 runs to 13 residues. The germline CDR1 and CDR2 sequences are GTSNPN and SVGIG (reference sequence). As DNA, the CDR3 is TGTGCCTGGAGTGTCGGACAGGGAGATGAAGCTTTCTTT. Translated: CAWSVGQGDEAFF.

The CDR3: CASSLQNTEAFF. The CDR3 DNA reads TGTGCCAGCAGCTTACAGAACACTGAAGCTTTCTTT. The chain has TRBV7-8 and TRBJ1-1; no firm D call. V was clipped by 2 bases and J by 1 base, with 2 bases between them. Germline V gene data show CDR1 as SGHVS and CDR2 as FQNEAQ. The CDR3 is made up of 12 amino acids.

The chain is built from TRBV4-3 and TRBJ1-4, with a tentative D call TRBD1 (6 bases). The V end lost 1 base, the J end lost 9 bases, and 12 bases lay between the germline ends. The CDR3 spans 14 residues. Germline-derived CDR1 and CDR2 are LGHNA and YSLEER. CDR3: CASSQGQEVQKLFF. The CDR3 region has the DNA TGCGCCAGCAGCCAAGGACAGGAAGTCCAAAAACTGTTTTTT.

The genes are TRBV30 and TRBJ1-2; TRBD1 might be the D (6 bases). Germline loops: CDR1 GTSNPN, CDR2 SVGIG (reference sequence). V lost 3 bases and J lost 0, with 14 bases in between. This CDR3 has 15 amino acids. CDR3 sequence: CAWRAYREANYGYTF. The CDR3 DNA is TGTGCCTGGAGGGCTTACAGGGAAGCTAACTATGGCTACACCTTC.

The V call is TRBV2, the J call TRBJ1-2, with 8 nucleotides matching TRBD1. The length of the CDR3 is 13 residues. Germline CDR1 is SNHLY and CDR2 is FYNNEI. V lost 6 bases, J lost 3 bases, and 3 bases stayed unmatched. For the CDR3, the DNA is TGTGCCAGCAGGGGACAGGCTGACTATGGCTACACCTTC. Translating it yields CASRGQADYGYTF. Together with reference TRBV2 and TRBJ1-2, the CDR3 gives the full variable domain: EPEVTQTPSHQVTQMGQEVILRCVPISNHLYFYWYRQILGQKVEFLVSFYNNEISEKSEIFDDQFSVERPDGSNFTLKIRSTKLEDSAMYFCASRGQADYGYTFGSGTRLTVV.

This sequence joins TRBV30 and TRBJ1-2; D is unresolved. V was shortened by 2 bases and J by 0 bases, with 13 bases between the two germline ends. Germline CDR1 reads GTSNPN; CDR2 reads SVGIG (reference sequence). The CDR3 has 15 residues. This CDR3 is CAWSSPLQPNYGYTF. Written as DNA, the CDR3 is TGTGCCTGGAGTTCCCCCCTACAGCCTAACTATGGCTACACCTTC.

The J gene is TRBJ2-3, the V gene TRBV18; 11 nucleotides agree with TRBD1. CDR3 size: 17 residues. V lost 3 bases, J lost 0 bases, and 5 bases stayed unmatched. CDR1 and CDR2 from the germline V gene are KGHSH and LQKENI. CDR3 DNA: TGTGCCAGCTCACCTAATGGACAGGGGGCTAGCACAGATACGCAGTATTTT. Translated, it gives CASSPNGQGASTDTQYF. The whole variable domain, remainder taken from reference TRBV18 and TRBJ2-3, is NAGVMQNPRHLVRRRGQEARLRCSPMKGHSHVYWYRQLPEEGLKFMVYLQKENIIDESGMPKERFSAEFPKEGPSILRIQQVVRGDSAAYFCASSPNGQGASTDTQYFGPGTRLTVL.

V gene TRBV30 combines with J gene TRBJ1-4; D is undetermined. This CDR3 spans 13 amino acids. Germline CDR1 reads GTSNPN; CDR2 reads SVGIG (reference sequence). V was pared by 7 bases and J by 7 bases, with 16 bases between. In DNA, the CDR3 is TGTGCCTACCTCGTTCCGGCGGGTGAAAAACTGTTTTTT. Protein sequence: CAYLVPAGEKLFF.

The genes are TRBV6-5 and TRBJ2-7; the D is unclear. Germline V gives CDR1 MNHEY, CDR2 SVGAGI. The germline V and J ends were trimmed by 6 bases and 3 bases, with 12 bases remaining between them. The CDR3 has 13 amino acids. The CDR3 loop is CASSPSPRYEQYF. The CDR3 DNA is TGTGCCAGCAGCCCTTCCCCTCGCTACGAGCAGTACTTC.

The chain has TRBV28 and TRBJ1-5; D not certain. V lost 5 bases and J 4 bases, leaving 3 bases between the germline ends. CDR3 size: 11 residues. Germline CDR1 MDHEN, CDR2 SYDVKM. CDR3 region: CASSQNQPQHF. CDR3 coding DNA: TGTGCCAGCAGTCAGAATCAGCCCCAGCATTTT.

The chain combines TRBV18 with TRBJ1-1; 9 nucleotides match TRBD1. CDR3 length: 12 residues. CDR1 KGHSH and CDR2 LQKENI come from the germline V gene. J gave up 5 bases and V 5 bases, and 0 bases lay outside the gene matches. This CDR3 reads CASSDRGTEAFF. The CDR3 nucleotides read TGTGCCAGCTCAGACAGGGGGACTGAAGCTTTCTTT.